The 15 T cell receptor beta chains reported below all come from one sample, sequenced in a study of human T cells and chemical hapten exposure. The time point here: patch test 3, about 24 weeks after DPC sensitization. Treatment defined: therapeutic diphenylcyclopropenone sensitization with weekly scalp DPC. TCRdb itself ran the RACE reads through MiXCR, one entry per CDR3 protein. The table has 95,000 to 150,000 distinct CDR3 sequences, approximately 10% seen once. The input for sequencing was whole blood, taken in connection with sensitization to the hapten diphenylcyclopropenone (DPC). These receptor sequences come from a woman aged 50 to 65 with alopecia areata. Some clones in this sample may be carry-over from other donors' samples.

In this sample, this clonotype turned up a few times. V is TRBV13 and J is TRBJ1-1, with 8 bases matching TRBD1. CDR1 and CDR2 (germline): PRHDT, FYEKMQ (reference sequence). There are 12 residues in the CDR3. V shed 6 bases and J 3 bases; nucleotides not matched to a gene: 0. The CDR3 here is CASRGQDTEAFF. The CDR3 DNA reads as TGTGCCAGCAGGGGACAGGACACTGAAGCTTTCTTT.

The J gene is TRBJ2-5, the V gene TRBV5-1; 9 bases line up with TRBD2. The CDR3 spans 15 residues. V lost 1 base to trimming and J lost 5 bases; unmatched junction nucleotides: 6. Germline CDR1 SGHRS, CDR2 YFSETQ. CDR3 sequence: CASSLNSGGRETQYF. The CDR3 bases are TGCGCCAGCAGCTTGAATAGCGGGGGCCGGGAGACCCAGTACTTC. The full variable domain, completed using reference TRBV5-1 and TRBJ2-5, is KAGVTQTPRYLIKTRGQQVTLSCSPISGHRSVSWYQQTPGQGLQFLFEYFSETQRNKGNFPGRFSGRQFSNSRSEMNVSTLELGDSALYLCASSLNSGGRETQYFGPGTRLLVL.

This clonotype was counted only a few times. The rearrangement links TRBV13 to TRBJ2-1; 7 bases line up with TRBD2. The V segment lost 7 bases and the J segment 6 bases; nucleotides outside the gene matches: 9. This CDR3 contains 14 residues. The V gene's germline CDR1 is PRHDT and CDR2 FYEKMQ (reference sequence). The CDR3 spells CASIVGGPSNEQFF. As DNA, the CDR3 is TGTGCCAGCATAGTGGGAGGGCCCTCCAATGAGCAGTTCTTC.

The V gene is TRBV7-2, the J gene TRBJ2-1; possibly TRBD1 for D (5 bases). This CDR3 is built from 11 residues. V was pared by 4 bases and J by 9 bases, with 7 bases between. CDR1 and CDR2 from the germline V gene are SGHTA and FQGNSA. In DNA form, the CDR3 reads TGTGCCAGCAGCTCAGGGTTTGAGCAGTTCTTC. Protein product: CASSSGFEQFF.

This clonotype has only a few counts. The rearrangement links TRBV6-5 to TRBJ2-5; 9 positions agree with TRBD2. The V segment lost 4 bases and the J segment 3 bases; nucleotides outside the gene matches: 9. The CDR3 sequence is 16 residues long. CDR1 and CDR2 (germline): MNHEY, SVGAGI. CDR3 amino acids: CASSSSSAGGEETQYF. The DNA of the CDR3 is TGTGCCAGCAGTTCCAGTAGCGCGGGAGGGGAAGAGACCCAGTACTTC.

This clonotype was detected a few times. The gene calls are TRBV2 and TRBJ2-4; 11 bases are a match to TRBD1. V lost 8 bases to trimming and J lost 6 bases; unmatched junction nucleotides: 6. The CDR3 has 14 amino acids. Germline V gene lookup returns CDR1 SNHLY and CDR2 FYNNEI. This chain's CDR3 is CASHTGTGGNIQYF. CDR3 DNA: TGTGCCAGCCATACCGGGACAGGGGGAAACATTCAGTACTTC.

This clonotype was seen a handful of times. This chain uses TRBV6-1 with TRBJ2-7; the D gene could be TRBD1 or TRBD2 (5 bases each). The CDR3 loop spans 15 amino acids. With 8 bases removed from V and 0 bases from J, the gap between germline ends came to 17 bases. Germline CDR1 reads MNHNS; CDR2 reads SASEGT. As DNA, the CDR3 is TGTGCCAGCTCCCAGGACTGGGGGTCCTCCTACGAGCAGTACTTC. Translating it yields CASSQDWGSSYEQYF.

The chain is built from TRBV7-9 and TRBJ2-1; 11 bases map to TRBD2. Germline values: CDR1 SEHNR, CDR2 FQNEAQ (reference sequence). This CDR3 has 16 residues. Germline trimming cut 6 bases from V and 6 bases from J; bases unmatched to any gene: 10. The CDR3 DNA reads TGTGCCAGCAGACCGCTAGCGGGAGGAGTGAGCAATGAGCAGTTCTTC. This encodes CASRPLAGGVSNEQFF.

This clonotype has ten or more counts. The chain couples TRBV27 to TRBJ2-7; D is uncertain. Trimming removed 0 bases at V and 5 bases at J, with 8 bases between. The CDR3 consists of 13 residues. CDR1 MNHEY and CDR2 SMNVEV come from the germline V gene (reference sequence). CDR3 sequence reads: CASSLSRSHEQYF. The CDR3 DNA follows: TGTGCCAGCAGTTTATCCCGCAGCCACGAGCAGTACTTC.

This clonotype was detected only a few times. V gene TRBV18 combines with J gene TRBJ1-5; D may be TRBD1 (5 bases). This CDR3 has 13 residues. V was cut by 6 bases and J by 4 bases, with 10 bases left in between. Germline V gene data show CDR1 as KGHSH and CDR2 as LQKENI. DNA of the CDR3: TGTGCCAGCTCCCAGGGACTGAATCAGCCCCAGCATTTT. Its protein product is CASSQGLNQPQHF. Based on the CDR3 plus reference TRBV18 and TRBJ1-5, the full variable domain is NAGVMQNPRHLVRRRGQEARLRCSPMKGHSHVYWYRQLPEEGLKFMVYLQKENIIDESGMPKERFSAEFPKEGPSILRIQQVVRGDSAAYFCASSQGLNQPQHFGDGTRLSIL.

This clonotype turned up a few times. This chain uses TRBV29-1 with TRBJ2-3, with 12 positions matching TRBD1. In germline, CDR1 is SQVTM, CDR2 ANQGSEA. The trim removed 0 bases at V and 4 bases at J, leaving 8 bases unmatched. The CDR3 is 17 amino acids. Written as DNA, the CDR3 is TGCAGCGTTGAAGATCTCGGGACAGGGGGCCGTGCAGATACGCAGTATTTT. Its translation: CSVEDLGTGGRADTQYF.

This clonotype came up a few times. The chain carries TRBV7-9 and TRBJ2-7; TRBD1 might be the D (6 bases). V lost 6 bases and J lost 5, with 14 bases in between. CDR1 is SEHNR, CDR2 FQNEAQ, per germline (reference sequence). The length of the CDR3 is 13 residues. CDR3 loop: CASRGHYGDEQYF. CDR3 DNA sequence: TGTGCCAGCAGGGGACATTATGGGGACGAGCAGTACTTC.

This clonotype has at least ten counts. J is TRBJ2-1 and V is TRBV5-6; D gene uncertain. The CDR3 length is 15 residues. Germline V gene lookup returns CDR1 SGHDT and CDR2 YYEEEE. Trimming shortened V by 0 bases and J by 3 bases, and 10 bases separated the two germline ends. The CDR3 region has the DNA TGTGCCAGCAGCTTGGGGGCTTCTCTCTACAATGAGCAGTTCTTC. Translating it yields CASSLGASLYNEQFF. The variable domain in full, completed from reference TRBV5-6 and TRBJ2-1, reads DAGVTQSPTHLIKTRGQQVTLRCSPKSGHDTVSWYQQALGQGPQFIFQYYEEEERQRGNFPDRFSGHQFPNYSSELNVNALLLGDSALYLCASSLGASLYNEQFFGPGTRLTVL.

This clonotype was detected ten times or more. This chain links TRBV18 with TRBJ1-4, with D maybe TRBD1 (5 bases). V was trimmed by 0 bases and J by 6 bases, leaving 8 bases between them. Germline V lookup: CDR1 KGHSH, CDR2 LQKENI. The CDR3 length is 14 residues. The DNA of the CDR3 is TGTGCCAGCTCACCACCGGACAAGGATGAAAAACTGTTTTTT. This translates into CASSPPDKDEKLFF.

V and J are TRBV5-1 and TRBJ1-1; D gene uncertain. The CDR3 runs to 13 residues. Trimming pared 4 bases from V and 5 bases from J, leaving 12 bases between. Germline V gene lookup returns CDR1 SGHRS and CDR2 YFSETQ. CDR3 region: CASSPFGPTEAFF. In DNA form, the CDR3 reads TGCGCCAGCAGCCCCTTCGGACCTACTGAAGCTTTCTTT. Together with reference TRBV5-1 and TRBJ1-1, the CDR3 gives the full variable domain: KAGVTQTPRYLIKTRGQQVTLSCSPISGHRSVSWYQQTPGQGLQFLFEYFSETQRNKGNFPGRFSGRQFSNSRSEMNVSTLELGDSALYLCASSPFGPTEAFFGQGTRLTVV.